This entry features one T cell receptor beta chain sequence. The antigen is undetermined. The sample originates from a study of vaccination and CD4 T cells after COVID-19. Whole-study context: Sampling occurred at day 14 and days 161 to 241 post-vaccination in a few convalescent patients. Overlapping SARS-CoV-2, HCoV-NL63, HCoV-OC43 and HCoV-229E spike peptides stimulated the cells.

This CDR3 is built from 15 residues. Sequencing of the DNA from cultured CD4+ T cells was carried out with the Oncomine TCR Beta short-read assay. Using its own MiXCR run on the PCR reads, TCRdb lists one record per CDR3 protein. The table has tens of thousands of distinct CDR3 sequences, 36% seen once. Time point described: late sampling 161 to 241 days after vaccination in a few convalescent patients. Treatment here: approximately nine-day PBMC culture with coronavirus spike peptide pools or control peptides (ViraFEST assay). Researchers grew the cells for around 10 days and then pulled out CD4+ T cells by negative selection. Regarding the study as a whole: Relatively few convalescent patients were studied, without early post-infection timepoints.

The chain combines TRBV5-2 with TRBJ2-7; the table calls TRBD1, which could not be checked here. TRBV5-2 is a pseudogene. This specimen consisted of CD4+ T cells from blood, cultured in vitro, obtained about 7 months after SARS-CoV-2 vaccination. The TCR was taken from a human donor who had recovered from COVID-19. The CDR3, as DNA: TGTGCCAGCAGCCAAGAGTGGGACCTCTCCTACGAGCAGTACTTC. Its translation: CASSQEWDLSYEQYF.